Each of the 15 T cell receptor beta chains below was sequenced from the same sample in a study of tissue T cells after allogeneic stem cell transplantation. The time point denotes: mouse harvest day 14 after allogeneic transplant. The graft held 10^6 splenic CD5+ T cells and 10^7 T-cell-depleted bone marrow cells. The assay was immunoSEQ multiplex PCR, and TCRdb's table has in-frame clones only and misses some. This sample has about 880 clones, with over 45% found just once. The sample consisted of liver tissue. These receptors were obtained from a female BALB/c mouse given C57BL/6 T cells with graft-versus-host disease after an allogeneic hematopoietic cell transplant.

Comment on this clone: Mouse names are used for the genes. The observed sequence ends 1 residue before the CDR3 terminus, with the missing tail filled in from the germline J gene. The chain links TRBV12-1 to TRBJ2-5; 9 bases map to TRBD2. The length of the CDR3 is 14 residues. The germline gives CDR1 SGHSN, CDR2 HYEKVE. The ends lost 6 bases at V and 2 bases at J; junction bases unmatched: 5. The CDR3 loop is CASRTGLGQDTQYF. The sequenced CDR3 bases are TGTGCCAGCCGAACGGGACTGGGCCAAGACACCCAGTAC.

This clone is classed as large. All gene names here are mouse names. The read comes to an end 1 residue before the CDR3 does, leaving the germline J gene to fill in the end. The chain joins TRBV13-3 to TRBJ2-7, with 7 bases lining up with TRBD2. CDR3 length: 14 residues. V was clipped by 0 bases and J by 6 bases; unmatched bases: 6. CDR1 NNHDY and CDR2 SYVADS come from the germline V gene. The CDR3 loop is CASSDAETGSEQYF. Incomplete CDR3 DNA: TGTGCCAGCAGTGATGCGGAGACTGGGAGTGAACAGTAC.

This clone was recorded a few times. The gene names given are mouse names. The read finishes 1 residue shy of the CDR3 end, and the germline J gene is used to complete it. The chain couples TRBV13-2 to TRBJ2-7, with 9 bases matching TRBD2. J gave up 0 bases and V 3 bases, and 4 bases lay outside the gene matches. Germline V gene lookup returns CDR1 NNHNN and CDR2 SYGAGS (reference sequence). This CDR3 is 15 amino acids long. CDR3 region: CASGGGLGRSYEQYF. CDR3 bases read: TGTGCCAGCGGTGGCGGACTGGGGCGCTCCTATGAACAGTAC.

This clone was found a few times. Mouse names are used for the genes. The covered CDR3 bases are TGTGCCAGCAGCTTAGGGGGACAAGCTGAGCAGTTC. Its protein is CASSLGGQAEQF. From start to end, the CDR3 is CASSLGGQAEQFF. The J gene is TRBJ2-1, the V gene TRBV3, with D possibly being TRBD1 (6 bases). The read halts 1 residue ahead of the CDR3 end, with the missing end drawn from the germline J gene. Germline assignment: CDR1 SNHLY and CDR2 FYNGKV (reference sequence). This CDR3 is 13 amino acids long. V gave up 1 base and J gave up 7 bases, with 8 bases separating them.

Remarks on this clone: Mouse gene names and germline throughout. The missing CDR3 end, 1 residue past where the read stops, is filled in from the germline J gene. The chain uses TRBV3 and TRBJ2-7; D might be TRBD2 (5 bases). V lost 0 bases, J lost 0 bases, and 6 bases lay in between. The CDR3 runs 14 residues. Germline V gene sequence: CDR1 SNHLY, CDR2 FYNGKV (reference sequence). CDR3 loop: CASSLAGVSYEQYF. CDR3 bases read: TGTGCCAGCAGCTTAGCTGGGGTCTCCTATGAACAGTAC.

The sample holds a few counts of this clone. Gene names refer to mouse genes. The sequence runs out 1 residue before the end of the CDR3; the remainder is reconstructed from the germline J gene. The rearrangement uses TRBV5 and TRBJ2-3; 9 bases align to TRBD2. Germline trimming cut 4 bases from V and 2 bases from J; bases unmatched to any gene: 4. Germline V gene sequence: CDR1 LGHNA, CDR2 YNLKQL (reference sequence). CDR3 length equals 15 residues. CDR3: CASSLGGASAETLYF. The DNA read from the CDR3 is TGTGCCAGCAGCCTTGGGGGGGCGTCTGCAGAAACGCTGTAT.

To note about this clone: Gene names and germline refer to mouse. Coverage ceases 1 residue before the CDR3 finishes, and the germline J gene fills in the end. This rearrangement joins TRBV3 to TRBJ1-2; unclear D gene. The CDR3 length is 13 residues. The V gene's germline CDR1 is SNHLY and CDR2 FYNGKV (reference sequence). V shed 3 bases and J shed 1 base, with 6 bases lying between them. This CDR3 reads CASSFSENSDYTF. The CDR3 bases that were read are TGTGCCAGCAGCTTCTCGGAAAACTCCGACTACACC.

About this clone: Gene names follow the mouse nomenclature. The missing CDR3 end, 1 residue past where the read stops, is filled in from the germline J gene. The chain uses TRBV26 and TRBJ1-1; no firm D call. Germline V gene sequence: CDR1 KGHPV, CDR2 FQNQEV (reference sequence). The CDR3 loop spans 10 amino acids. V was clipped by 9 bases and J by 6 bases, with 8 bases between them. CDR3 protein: CARQKAEVFF. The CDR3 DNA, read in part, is TGTGCCAGACAGAAGGCAGAAGTCTTC.

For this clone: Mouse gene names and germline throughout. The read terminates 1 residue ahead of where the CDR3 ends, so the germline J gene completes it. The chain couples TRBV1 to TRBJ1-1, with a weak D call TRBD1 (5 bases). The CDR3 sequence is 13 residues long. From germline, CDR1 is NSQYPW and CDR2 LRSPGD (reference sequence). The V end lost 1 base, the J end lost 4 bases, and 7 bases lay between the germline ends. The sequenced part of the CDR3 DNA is TGCACCTGCAGTGCAGGGGGCAGCACAGAAGTCTTC. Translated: CTCSAGGSTEVF. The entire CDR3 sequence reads CTCSAGGSTEVFF. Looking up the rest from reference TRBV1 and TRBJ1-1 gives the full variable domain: VTLLEQNPRWRLVPRGQAVNLRCILKNSQYPWMSWYQQDLQKQLQWLFTLRSPGDKEVKSLPGADYLATRVTDTELRLQVANMSQGRTLYCTCSAGGSTEVFFGKGTRLTVV.

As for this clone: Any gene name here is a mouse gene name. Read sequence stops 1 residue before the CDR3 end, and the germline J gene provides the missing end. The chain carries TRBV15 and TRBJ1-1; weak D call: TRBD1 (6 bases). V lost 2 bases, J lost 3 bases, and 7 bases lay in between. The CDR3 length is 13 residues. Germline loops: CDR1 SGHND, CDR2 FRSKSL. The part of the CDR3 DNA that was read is TGTGCCAGCAGTTTATACAGGGACACAGAAGTCTTC. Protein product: CASSLYRDTEVF. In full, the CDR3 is CASSLYRDTEVFF.

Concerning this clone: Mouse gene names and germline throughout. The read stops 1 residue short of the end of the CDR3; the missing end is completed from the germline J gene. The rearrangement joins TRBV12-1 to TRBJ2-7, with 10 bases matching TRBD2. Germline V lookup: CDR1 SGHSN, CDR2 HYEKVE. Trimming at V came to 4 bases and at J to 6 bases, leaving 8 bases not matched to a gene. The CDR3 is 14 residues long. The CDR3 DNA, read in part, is TGTGCCAGCTCCCTACTGGGGGGGGAATTTGAACAGTAC. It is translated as CASSLLGGEFEQY. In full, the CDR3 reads CASSLLGGEFEQYF.

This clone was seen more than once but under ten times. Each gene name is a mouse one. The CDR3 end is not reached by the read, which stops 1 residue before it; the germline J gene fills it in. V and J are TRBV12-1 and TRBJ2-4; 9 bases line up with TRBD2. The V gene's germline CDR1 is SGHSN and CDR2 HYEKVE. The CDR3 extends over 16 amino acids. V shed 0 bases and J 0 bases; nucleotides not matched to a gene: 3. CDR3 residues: CASSLSWGGSQNTLYF. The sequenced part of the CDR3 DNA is TGTGCCAGCTCTCTCAGCTGGGGGGGTAGTCAAAACACCTTGTAC.

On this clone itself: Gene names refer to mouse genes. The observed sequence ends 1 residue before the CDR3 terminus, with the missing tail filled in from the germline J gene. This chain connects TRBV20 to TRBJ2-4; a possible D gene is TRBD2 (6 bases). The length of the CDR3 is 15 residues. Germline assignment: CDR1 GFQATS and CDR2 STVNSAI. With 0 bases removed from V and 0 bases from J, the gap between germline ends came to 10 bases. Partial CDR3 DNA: TGTGGTGCTAGGGACTGGGGTTATAGTCAAAACACCTTGTAC. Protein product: CGARDWGYSQNTLY. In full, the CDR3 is CGARDWGYSQNTLYF.

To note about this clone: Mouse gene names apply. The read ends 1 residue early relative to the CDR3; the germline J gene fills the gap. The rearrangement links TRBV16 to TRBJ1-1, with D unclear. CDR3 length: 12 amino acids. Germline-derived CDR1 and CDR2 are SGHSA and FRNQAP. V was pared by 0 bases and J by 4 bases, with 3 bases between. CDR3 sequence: CASSLDGTEVFF. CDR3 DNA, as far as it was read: TGTGCAAGCAGCTTAGACGGCACAGAAGTCTTC.

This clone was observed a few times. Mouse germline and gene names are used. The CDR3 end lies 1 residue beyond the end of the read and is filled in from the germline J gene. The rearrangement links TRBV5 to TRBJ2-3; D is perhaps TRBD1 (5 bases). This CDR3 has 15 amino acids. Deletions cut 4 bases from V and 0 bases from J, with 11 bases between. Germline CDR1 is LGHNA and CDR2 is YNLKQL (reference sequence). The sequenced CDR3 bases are TGTGCCAGCAGCCCCCGGACATCTAGTGCAGAAACGCTGTAT. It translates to CASSPRTSSAETLY. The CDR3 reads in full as CASSPRTSSAETLYF.